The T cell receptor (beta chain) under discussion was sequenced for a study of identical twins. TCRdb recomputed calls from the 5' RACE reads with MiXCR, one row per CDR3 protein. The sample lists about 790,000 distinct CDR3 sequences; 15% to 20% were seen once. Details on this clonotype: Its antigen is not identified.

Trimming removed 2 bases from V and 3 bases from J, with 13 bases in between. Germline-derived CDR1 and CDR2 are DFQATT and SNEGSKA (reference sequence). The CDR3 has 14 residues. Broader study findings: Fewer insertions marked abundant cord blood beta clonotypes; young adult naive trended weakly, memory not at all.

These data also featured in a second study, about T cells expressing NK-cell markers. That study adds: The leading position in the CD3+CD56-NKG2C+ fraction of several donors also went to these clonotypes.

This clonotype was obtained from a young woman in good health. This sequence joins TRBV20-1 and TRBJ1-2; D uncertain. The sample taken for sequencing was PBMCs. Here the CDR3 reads CSARPHGRDYGYTF. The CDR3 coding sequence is TGCAGTGCTAGACCACACGGTCGCGACTATGGCTACACCTTC.